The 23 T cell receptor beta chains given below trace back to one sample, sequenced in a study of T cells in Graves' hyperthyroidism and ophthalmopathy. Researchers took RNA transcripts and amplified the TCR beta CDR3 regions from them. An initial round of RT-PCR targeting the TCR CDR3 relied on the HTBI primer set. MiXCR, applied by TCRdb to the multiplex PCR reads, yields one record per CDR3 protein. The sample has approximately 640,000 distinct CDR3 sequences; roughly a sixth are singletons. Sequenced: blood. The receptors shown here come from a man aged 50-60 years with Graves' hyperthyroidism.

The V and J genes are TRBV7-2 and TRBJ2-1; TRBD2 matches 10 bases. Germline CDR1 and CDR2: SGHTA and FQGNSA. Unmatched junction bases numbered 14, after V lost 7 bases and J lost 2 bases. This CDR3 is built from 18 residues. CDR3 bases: TGTGCCAGCACCGGGGGGGCTAGCGGGAGTTCACCCTACAATGAGCAGTTCTTC. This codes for CASTGGASGSSPYNEQFF.

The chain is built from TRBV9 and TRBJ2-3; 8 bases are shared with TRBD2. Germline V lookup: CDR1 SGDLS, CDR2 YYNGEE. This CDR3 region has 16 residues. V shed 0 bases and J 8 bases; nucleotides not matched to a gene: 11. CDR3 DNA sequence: TGTGCCAGCAGCGTAGCGGGTAGCGGGATAGTTTCTACGCAGTATTTT. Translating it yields CASSVAGSGIVSTQYF.

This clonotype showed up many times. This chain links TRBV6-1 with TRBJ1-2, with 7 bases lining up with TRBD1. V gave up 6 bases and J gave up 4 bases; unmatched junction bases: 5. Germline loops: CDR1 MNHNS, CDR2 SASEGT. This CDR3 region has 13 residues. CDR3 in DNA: TGTGCCAGCAGCTATACAGGGGCCTATGGCTACACCTTC. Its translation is CASSYTGAYGYTF.

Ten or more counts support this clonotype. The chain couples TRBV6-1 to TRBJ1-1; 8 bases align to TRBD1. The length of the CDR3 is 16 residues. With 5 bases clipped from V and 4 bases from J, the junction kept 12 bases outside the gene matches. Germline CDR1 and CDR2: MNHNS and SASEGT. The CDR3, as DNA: TGTGCCAGCAGTTCCGCCTCAGGGGGCGTGGGCACTGAAGCTTTCTTT. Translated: CASSSASGGVGTEAFF.

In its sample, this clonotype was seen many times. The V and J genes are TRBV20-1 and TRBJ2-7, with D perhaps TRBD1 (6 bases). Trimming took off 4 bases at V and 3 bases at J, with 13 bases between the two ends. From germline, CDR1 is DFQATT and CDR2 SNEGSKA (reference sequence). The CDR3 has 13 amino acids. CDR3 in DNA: TGCAGTGCTACTGACCGGGACAACTACGAGCAGTACTTC. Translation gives CSATDRDNYEQYF.

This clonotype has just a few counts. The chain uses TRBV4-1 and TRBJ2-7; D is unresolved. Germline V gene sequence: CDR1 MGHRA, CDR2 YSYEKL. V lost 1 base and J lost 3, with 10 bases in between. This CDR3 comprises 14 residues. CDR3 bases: TGCGCCAGCAGCCAAGCACAGAGAGGCTACGAGCAGTACTTC. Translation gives CASSQAQRGYEQYF.

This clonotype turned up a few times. CDR3 residues: CSGGTPLDGYGYTF. CDR3 in DNA: TGCAGCGGCGGGACTCCTCTTGACGGCTATGGCTACACCTTC. The chain couples TRBV29-1 to TRBJ1-2, with D possibly matching TRBD1 (5 bases). The V end lost 7 bases, the J end lost 4 bases, and 19 bases lay between the germline ends. The germline gives CDR1 SQVTM, CDR2 ANQGSEA. This CDR3 region has 14 residues.

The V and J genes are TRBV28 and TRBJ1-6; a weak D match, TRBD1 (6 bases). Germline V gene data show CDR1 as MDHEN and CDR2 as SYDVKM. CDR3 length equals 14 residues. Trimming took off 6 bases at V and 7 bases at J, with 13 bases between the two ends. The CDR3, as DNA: TGTGCCAGCAGCCAATGGACAGAAAATTCACCCCTCCACTTT. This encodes CASSQWTENSPLHF.

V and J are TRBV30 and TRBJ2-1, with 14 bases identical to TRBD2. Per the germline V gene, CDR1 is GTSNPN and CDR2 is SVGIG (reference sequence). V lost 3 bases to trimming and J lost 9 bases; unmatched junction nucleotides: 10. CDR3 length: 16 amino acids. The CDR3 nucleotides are TGTGCCTGGAGCCCTGGACTAGCGGGAGGCCCCAGTGAGCAGTTCTTC. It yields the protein CAWSPGLAGGPSEQFF.

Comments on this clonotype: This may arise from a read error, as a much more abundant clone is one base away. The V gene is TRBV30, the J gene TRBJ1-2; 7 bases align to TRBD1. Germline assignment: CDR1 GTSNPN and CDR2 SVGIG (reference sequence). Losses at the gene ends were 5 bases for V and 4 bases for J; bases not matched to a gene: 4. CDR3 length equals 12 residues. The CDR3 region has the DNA TGTGCCTGGGACAGGGACAGCTATGGCTACACCTTC. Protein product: CAWDRDSYGYTF.

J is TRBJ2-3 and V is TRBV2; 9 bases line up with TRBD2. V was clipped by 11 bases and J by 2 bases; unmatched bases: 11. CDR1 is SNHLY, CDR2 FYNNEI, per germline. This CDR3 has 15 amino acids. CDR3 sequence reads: CAGTPTSGYTDTQYF. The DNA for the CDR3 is TGTGCCGGAACCCCGACTAGCGGATACACAGATACGCAGTATTTT.

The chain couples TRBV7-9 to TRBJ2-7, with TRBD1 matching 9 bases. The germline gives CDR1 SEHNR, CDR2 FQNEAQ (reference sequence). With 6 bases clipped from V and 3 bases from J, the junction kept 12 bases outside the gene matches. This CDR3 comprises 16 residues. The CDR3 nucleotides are TGTGCCAGCAGTCCAAAGACCGGACAGGGGATCTACGAGCAGTACTTC. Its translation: CASSPKTGQGIYEQYF.

DNA for the CDR3: TGTGCCTGGAGCGGGACAGTTCGGCGCTACGAGCAGTACTTC. It yields the protein CAWSGTVRRYEQYF. The rearrangement joins TRBV30 to TRBJ2-7, with TRBD1 matching 7 bases. CDR1 is GTSNPN, CDR2 SVGIG, per germline (reference sequence). CDR3 size: 14 residues. The V and J ends lost 3 bases and 3 bases, in that order; junction bases with no gene match: 8.

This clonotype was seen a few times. DNA for the CDR3: TGTGCCAGCAGCCCAAAACTAGTAGCCTGGGCAGCTGTTGGTGAGCAGTTCTTC. Translating gives CASSPKLVAWAAVGEQFF. This chain links TRBV6-1 with TRBJ2-1, with a weak D call TRBD2 (5 bases). Trimming took off 6 bases at V and 9 bases at J, with 30 bases between the two ends. This CDR3 has 18 residues. Germline CDR1 reads MNHNS; CDR2 reads SASEGT.

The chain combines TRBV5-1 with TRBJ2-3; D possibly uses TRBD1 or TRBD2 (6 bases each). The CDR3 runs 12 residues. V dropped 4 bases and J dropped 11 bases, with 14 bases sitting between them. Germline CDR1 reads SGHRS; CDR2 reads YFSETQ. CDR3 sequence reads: CASSLEGGMQYF. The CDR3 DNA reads TGCGCCAGCAGCCTTGAGGGGGGTATGCAGTATTTT.

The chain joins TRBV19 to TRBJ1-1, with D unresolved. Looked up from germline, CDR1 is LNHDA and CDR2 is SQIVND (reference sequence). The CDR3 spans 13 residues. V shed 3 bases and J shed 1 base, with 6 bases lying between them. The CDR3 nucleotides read TGTGCCAGTAGTATTAGAACGAACACTGAAGCTTTCTTT. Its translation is CASSIRTNTEAFF.

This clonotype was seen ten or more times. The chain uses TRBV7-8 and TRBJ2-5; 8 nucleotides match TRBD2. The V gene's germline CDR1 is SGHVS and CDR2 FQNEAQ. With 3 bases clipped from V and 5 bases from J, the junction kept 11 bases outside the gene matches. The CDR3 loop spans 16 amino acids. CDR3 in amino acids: CASSLRRAGGSETQYF. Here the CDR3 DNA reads TGTGCCAGCAGCTTGCGGAGGGCGGGAGGATCTGAGACCCAGTACTTC.

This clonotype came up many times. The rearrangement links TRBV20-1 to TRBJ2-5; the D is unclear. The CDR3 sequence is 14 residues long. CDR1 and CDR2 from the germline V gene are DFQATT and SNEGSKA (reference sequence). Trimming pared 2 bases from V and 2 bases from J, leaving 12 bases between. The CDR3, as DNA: TGCAGTGCTAGAAAGGGCCCACCTCAAGAGACCCAGTACTTC. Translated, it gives CSARKGPPQETQYF.

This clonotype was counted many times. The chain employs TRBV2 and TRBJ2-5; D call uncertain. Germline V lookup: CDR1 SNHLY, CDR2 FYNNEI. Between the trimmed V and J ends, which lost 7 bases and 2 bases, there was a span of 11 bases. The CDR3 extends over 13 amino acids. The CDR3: CASNWQEQETQYF. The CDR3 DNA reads TGTGCCAGCAATTGGCAGGAACAAGAGACCCAGTACTTC. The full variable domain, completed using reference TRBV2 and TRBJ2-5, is EPEVTQTPSHQVTQMGQEVILRCVPISNHLYFYWYRQILGQKVEFLVSFYNNEISEKSEIFDDQFSVERPDGSNFTLKIRSTKLEDSAMYFCASNWQEQETQYFGPGTRLLVL.

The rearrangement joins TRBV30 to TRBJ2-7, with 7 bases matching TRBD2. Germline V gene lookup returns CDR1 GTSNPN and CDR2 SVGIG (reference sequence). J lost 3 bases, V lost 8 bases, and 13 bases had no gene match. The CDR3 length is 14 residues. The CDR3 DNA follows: TGTGCCGCGGAGGTGGCTAGCGGCGGCTACGAGCAGTACTTC. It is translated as CAAEVASGGYEQYF.

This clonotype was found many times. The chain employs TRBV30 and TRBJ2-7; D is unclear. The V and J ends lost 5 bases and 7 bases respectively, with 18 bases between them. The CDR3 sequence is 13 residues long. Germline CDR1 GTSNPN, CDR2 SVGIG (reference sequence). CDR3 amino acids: CAWGRGTYGEQYF. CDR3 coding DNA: TGTGCCTGGGGAAGAGGAACTTACGGGGAGCAGTACTTC.

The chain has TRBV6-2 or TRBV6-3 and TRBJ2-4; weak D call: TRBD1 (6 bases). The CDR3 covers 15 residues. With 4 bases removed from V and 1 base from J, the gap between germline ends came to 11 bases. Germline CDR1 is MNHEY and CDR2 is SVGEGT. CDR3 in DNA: TGTGCCAGCAGTTCACAGGGCGCGGCCAAAAACATTCAGTACTTC. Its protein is CASSSQGAAKNIQYF.

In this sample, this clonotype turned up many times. The CDR3 reads CASRVFRGLNYGYTF. In DNA, the CDR3 is TGTGCCAGCAGGGTGTTCAGGGGGCTTAACTATGGCTACACCTTC. V and J are TRBV12-3 or TRBV12-4 and TRBJ1-2; 8 bases are a match to TRBD1. Unmatched junction bases numbered 7, after V lost 6 bases and J lost 1 base. CDR3 length: 15 amino acids.